This T cell receptor beta chain is drawn from a study of T-cell memory formation after mild COVID-19. Germline V gene lookup returns CDR1 SNHLY and CDR2 FYNNEI. The CDR3 has 14 amino acids. With V trimmed by 2 bases and J by 3 bases, 2 bases remained unmatched. TCRdb itself ran the 5' RACE reads through MiXCR, one entry per CDR3 protein. The repertoire holds about 250,000 distinct CDR3 sequences, with 15% as singletons. V gene TRBV2 combines with J gene TRBJ1-2; 8 bases are a match to TRBD1. This receptor was identified in an adult woman who had mild COVID-19 (a few samples of this study predate the infection). Cell type and time point are not known. Sequencing was done on a sample of PBMCs or a T cell subset sorted from them (not recorded which). CDR3 sequence: CASSETTGDYGYTF. The CDR3 region has the DNA TGTGCCAGCAGTGAAACGACAGGGGACTATGGCTACACCTTC.